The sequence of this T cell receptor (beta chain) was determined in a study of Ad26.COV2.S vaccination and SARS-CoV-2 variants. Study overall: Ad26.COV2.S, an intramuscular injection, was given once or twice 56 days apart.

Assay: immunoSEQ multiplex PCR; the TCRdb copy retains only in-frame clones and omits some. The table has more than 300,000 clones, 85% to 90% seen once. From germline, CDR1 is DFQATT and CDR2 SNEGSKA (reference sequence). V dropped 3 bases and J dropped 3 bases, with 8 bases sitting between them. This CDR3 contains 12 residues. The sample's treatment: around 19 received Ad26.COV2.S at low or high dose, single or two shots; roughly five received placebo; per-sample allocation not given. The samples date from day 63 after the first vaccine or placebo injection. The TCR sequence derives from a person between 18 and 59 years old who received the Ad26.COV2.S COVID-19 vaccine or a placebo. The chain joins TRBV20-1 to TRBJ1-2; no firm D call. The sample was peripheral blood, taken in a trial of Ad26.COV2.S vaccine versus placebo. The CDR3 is CSASHGDYGYTF. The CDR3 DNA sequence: TGCAGTGCTAGTCACGGGGACTATGGCTACACCTTC.